Listed here is a single TCR beta chain. No antigen is known for it. These data originate in a study of cytomegalovirus exposure and HLA in healthy donors. On the study more broadly: Earlier findings included about 120 million unique TCR beta sequences obtained from 150 million to 200 million T cells. Broader study findings: There were some public TCRs occurring in many donors, but most TCR sequences were rare. A later analysis showed HLA-associated TCR beta chains outstripping equally common others in clonal expansion. Through in vitro validation, a few CMV-associated chains were shown to be specific for CMV antigens.

Trimming took off 0 bases at V and 5 bases at J, with 13 bases between the two ends. The CDR3 sequence is 15 residues long. The germline V gene encodes CDR1 LGHNA and CDR2 YNFKEQ. Primers: 60 Vbeta forward and 13 Jbeta reverse. Method: immunoSEQ multiplex PCR; TCRdb's copy keeps in-frame clones and lacks some. The sample has approximately 120,000 clones, less than 85% seen once; the top ten hold 1.2%. The specimen was PBMCs. J is TRBJ2-5 and V is TRBV4-2; a weak D match, TRBD2 (5 bases). The TCR was taken from a female donor in good health and CMV-seronegative. The CDR3 sequence: CASSQDTRARETQYF. The CDR3 bases are TGTGCCAGCAGCCAAGATACTAGGGCGAGGGAGACCCAGTACTTC.